The 20 T cell receptor beta chains below were found in one sample sequenced in a study of cytomegalovirus exposure and HLA in healthy donors. The primer mix had 60 Vbeta and 13 Jbeta primers. Assay used: immunoSEQ multiplex PCR; TCRdb lists only in-frame clones, some missing. The sample has hundreds of thousands of clones, approximately 85% seen once. Sequencing was performed on PBMCs. These receptors came from a girl aged 2 to 10 in good health and CMV-seronegative.

The CDR3 loop reads CASSWTSGTPTDTQYF. CDR3 DNA: TGCGCCAGCAGCTGGACTAGCGGGACCCCCACAGATACGCAGTATTTT. V is TRBV5-1 and J is TRBJ2-3; 12 nucleotides agree with TRBD2. CDR3 size: 16 residues. Germline lookup yields CDR1 SGHRS and CDR2 YFSETQ. Trimming removed 3 bases from V and 2 bases from J; junction bases left unmatched: 4.

The V and J genes are TRBV5-6 and TRBJ1-2, with 8 bases identical to TRBD1. CDR1 and CDR2 from the germline V gene are SGHDT and YYEEEE. CDR3 size: 17 residues. V lost 0 bases to trimming and J lost 8 bases; unmatched junction nucleotides: 15. The CDR3 DNA is TGTGCCAGCAGCTTGGTCGACGGCCGGGACAGGCGCCGGGGCTACACCTTC. Its protein is CASSLVDGRDRRRGYTF.

This clone was observed a handful of times. The gene calls are TRBV30 and TRBJ1-1; D is ambiguous. Germline V gives CDR1 GTSNPN, CDR2 SVGIG (reference sequence). The CDR3 covers 13 residues. Trimming cost V 3 bases and J 5 bases, with 13 bases left between them. The CDR3 is CAWRPTRGTEAFF. The CDR3 DNA is TGTGCCTGGAGGCCGACCCGAGGAACTGAAGCTTTCTTT.

V and J are TRBV5-4 and TRBJ1-1; D may be TRBD1 (5 bases). Germline assignment: CDR1 SGHNT and CDR2 YYREEE (reference sequence). The CDR3 totals 14 residues. V lost 1 base, J lost 2 bases, and 9 bases lay in between. CDR3 sequence: CASSLQGPNTEAFF. The CDR3 DNA reads TGTGCCAGCAGCTTGCAGGGCCCTAACACTGAAGCTTTCTTT.

This chain links TRBV2 with TRBJ1-2; 7 nucleotides match TRBD1. The V gene's germline CDR1 is SNHLY and CDR2 FYNNEI. CDR3 length equals 15 residues. Trimming cost V 1 base and J 4 bases; bases outside gene matches: 6. The CDR3: CASSEGRGRSYGYTF. CDR3 sequence (DNA): TGTGCCAGCAGTGAAGGGAGGGGGCGAAGCTATGGCTACACCTTC.

The rearrangement uses TRBV19 and TRBJ2-7; TRBD1 matches 7 bases. J was trimmed by 0 bases and V by 7 bases; bases with no gene match: 6. Germline V gene data show CDR1 as LNHDA and CDR2 as SQIVND (reference sequence). The CDR3 spans 14 residues. Here the CDR3 DNA reads TGTGCCAGTACCCGGGACAGCTACTCCTACGAGCAGTACTTC. It specifies CASTRDSYSYEQYF.

V usage is TRBV30 and J usage is TRBJ2-2; D is ambiguous. The CDR3 is made up of 14 amino acids. The V end lost 2 bases, the J end lost 4 bases, and 11 bases lay between the germline ends. Looked up from germline, CDR1 is GTSNPN and CDR2 is SVGIG (reference sequence). Here the CDR3 reads CAWSLLPSTGELFF. CDR3 nucleotides: TGTGCCTGGAGTCTCCTACCTTCCACCGGGGAGCTGTTTTTT. The full variable domain, with the rest looked up from reference TRBV30 and TRBJ2-2, is SQTIHQWPATLVQPVGSPLSLECTVEGTSNPNLYWYRQAAGRGLQLLFYSVGIGQISSEVPQNLSASRPQDRQFILSSKKLLLSDSGFYLCAWSLLPSTGELFFGEGSRLTVL.

This chain connects TRBV7-2 to TRBJ2-1, with D perhaps TRBD2 (6 bases). This CDR3 spans 17 amino acids. Germline values: CDR1 SGHTA, CDR2 FQGNSA. With 6 bases removed from V and 2 bases from J, the gap between germline ends came to 20 bases. CDR3 in DNA: TGTGCCAGCAGAACCCCTGGGCAGGGACTCCCCTACAATGAGCAGTTCTTC. Translated: CASRTPGQGLPYNEQFF.

V usage is TRBV18 and J usage is TRBJ2-3, with TRBD2 matching over 7 bases. V shed 6 bases and J 2 bases; nucleotides not matched to a gene: 11. This CDR3 has 16 residues. Germline CDR1 reads KGHSH; CDR2 reads LQKENI. CDR3 sequence reads: CASSPSRSGVTDTQYF. The CDR3 coding sequence is TGTGCCAGCTCCCCCTCCCGAAGCGGGGTCACAGATACGCAGTATTTT.

This rearrangement joins TRBV25-1 to TRBJ2-3, with D possibly matching TRBD2 (5 bases). CDR3 length: 13 residues. Germline CDR1 MGHDK, CDR2 SYGVNS. The V end lost 8 bases, the J end lost 5 bases, and 14 bases lay between the germline ends. The CDR3 protein is CASLPRGQDTQYF. The CDR3, as DNA: TGTGCCAGCCTTCCTCGAGGGCAAGATACGCAGTATTTT.

The CDR3 loop is CAISELWDNYEQYF. CDR3 in DNA: TGTGCCATCAGTGAGTTATGGGACAACTACGAGCAGTACTTC. The chain couples TRBV10-3 to TRBJ2-7; a weak D match, TRBD1 (6 bases). Germline-derived CDR1 and CDR2 are ENHRY and SYGVKD. This CDR3 has 14 amino acids. V was clipped by 1 base and J by 3 bases, with 10 bases between them.

The V call is TRBV2, the J call TRBJ2-3, with 7 bases matching TRBD2. CDR1 SNHLY and CDR2 FYNNEI come from the germline V gene. Losses at the gene ends were 9 bases for V and 0 bases for J; bases not matched to a gene: 12. The CDR3 has 16 amino acids. The CDR3 DNA follows: TGTGCCAGTCGGGGCCGGGGAGGGACTAGCACAGATACGCAGTATTTT. Translation: CASRGRGGTSTDTQYF.

This chain uses TRBV6-1 with TRBJ1-3; D not resolved. The CDR3 runs to 14 residues. With 1 base removed from V and 3 bases from J, the gap between germline ends came to 7 bases. CDR1 and CDR2 (germline): MNHNS, SASEGT. CDR3 sequence: CASSEGGFGNTIYF. The CDR3 region has the DNA TGTGCCAGCAGTGAAGGCGGGTTTGGAAACACCATATATTTT.

V and J are TRBV5-1 and TRBJ1-6, with 7 bases aligning to TRBD1. After removal of 2 bases from V and 8 bases from J, the junction contained 7 bases not matched to a gene. CDR1 and CDR2 (germline): SGHRS, YFSETQ. The CDR3 is made up of 15 amino acids. The CDR3 nucleotides read TGCGCCAGCAGCTTCAAGACAGGGCGAGATTCACCCCTCCACTTT. It yields the protein CASSFKTGRDSPLHF.

This sequence joins TRBV6-5 and TRBJ1-2, with 7 bases aligning to TRBD1. The CDR3 loop spans 13 amino acids. Germline loops: CDR1 MNHEY, CDR2 SVGAGI. J gave up 4 bases and V 5 bases, and 4 bases lay outside the gene matches. The CDR3 sequence is CASSLGQIYGYTF. The CDR3 DNA is TGTGCCAGCAGTCTGGGACAGATCTATGGCTACACCTTC.

The chain uses TRBV5-1 and TRBJ2-2, with a possible D match to TRBD2 (6 bases). Trimming removed 4 bases at V and 5 bases at J, with 18 bases between. Germline V gene sequence: CDR1 SGHRS, CDR2 YFSETQ. CDR3 length equals 16 residues. The CDR3 is CASSGGGRRPTGELFF. CDR3 DNA: TGCGCCAGCAGCGGGGGAGGTCGAAGGCCTACCGGGGAGCTGTTTTTT.

This clone was observed a single time. The V gene is TRBV7-9, the J gene TRBJ1-5, with D unclear. CDR1 SEHNR and CDR2 FQNEAQ come from the germline V gene (reference sequence). V was pared by 5 bases and J by 6 bases, with 14 bases between. The CDR3 extends over 14 amino acids. The CDR3 sequence is CASSLEGGGQPQHF. The CDR3 coding sequence is TGTGCCAGCAGCCTAGAGGGAGGAGGTCAGCCCCAGCATTTT. Complete variable domain (other parts from reference TRBV7-9 and TRBJ1-5): DTGVSQNPRHKITKRGQNVTFRCDPISEHNRLYWYRQTLGQGPEFLTYFQNEAQLEKSRLLSDRFSAERPKGSFSTLEIQRTEQGDSAMYLCASSLEGGGQPQHFGDGTRLSIL.

The chain is built from TRBV29-1 and TRBJ2-7; a weak D match, TRBD1 (5 bases). The germline CDR1 and CDR2 sequences are SQVTM and ANQGSEA. This CDR3 spans 14 amino acids. V gave up 5 bases and J gave up 0 bases, with 14 bases separating them. CDR3 sequence reads: CSVRSDRTSYEQYF. The CDR3 nucleotides are TGCAGCGTTCGATCAGACAGAACCTCCTACGAGCAGTACTTC.

J is TRBJ1-2 and V is TRBV10-1; D is unclear. From germline, CDR1 is WNHNN and CDR2 SYGVQD (reference sequence). Trimming removed 6 bases at V and 2 bases at J, with 13 bases between. This CDR3 contains 14 residues. The CDR3 bases are TGCGCCAGCAGCGCTGACATACTGAACTATGGCTACACCTTC. It yields the protein CASSADILNYGYTF.

The genes are TRBV5-6 and TRBJ1-2; 10 bases fit TRBD1. Trimming removed 2 bases from V and 2 bases from J; junction bases left unmatched: 6. CDR1 and CDR2 from the germline V gene are SGHDT and YYEEEE. The CDR3 has 16 residues. The CDR3 loop reads CASSFFDRGRNYGYTF. DNA for the CDR3: TGTGCCAGCAGCTTTTTCGACAGGGGGCGCAACTATGGCTACACCTTC.